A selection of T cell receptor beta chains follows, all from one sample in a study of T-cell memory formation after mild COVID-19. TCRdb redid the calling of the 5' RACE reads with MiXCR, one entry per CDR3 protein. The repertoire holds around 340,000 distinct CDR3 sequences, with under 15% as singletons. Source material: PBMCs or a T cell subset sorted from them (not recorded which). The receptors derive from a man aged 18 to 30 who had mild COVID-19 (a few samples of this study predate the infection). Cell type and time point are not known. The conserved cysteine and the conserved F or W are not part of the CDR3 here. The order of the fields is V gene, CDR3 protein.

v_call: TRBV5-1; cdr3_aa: ASSLLTGISNEKLF
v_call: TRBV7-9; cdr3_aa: ASSPPGGNSPLH
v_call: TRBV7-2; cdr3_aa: ASSSRWASGPTDTQY
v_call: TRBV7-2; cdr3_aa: ASSLGGQGLGYEQY
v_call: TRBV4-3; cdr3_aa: ASSPDPTATQY
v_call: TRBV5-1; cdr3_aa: ASRPLSNYGYT
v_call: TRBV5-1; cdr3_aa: ASSLGDNSYGYT
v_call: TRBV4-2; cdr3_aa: ASAPRGTNEKLF
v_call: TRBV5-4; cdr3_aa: ASSPANLQETQY
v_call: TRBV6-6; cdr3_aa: ATSTQENTEAF
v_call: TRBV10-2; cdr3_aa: ASSPGLASGELF
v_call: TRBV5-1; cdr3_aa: ASSVRGSSYEQY
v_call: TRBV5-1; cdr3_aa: ASSITGSSYNEQF
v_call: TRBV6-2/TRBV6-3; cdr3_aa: ASTLESGGFYTQY
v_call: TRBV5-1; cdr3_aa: ASGPDRGHEAF
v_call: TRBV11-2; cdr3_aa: ASSSRRGIQETQY
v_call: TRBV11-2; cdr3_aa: ASRRTSGGALDTQY
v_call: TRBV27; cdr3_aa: ASSPEWGTDTQY
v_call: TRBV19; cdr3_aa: ASRGIAGGPNTQY
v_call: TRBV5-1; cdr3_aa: ASSLQGPNQPQH
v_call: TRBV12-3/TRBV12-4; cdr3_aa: ASSLDRVMAF
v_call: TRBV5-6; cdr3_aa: ASRSWGLAHYNEQF
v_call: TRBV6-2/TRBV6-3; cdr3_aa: ASRDSKVGNEQF
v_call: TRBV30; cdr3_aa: AWKQILAMNTEAF
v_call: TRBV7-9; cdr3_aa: ASSLGQGVKETQY